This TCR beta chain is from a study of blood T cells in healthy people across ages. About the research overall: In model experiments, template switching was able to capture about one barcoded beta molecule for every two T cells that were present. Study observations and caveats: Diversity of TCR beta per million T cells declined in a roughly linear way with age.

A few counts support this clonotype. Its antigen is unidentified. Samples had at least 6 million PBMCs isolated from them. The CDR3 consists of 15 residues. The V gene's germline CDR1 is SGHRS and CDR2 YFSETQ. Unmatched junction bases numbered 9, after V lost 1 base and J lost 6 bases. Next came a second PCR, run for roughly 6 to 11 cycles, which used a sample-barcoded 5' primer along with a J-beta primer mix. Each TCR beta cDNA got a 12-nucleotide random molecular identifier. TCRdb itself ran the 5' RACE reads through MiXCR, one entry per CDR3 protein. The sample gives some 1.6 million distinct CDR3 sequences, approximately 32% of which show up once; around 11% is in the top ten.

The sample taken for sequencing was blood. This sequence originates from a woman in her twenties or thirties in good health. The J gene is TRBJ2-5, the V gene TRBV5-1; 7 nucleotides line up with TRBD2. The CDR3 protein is CASSLPSGNTKTQYF. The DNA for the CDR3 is TGCGCCAGCAGCTTGCCCAGCGGGAACACGAAGACCCAGTACTTC.